The 4 T cell receptor beta chains in this list originate from one sample, sequenced in a study of blood T cells in healthy people across ages. The authors ran a second PCR of about 7 to 12 cycles using a sample-barcoded 5' primer and a J-beta primer mix. Each CDR3 protein is one row after TCRdb ran MiXCR on the 5' RACE reads. In the table there are under 1,000,000 distinct CDR3 sequences, around 45% of which are singletons. Input material: blood. These receptors were obtained from a man older than 75 in good health.

Concerning this clonotype itself: At one end the junction does not follow the germline gene, possibly because of a read error. CDR3 residues: CASSHRDSNNEQFF. The CDR3 coding sequence is TGTGCCAGCAGCCACAGGGACTCCAACAATGAGCAGTTCTTC. The chain joins TRBV7-8 to TRBJ2-1; D is tentatively TRBD1 or TRBD2 (6 bases each). The CDR3 loop spans 14 amino acids. Germline V CDR1 and CDR2: SGHVS, FQNEAQ. Supplemented by reference TRBV7-8 and TRBJ2-1, the full variable domain reads GAGVSQSPRYKVAKRGQDVALRCDPISGHVSLFWYQQALGQGPEFLTYFQNEAQLDKSGLPSDRFFAERPEGSVSTLKIQRTQQEDSAVYLCASSHRDSNNEQFFGPGTRLTVL.

This clonotype was observed at least ten times. The rearrangement joins TRBV29-1 to TRBJ2-1; TRBD2 agrees at 7 bases. In germline, CDR1 is SQVTM, CDR2 ANQGSEA. This CDR3 comprises 14 residues. Trimming removed 6 bases from V and 1 base from J; junction bases left unmatched: 6. In DNA form, the CDR3 reads TGCAGCGTAACCCCCGGGAGGTCCTACAATGAGCAGTTCTTC. Amino acid sequence: CSVTPGRSYNEQFF.

This clonotype showed up just once. Here the CDR3 DNA reads TGCGCCAGCAGCACCGGGACTAGCGGGTGGAATGAGCAGTTCTTC. It specifies CASSTGTSGWNEQFF. This chain uses TRBV5-1 with TRBJ2-1; 12 bases are shared with TRBD2. The V and J ends lost 4 bases and 7 bases, in that order; junction bases with no gene match: 6. The germline CDR1 and CDR2 sequences are SGHRS and YFSETQ. The CDR3 sequence is 15 residues long.

CDR3 region: CASRYLAGGINEQFF. DNA for the CDR3: TGTGCCAGCAGATACCTAGCGGGAGGTATCAATGAGCAGTTCTTC. The chain links TRBV27 to TRBJ2-1; TRBD2 matches 11 bases. Germline V CDR1 and CDR2: MNHEY, SMNVEV (reference sequence). The CDR3 consists of 15 residues. J gave up 6 bases and V 6 bases, and 7 bases lay outside the gene matches.